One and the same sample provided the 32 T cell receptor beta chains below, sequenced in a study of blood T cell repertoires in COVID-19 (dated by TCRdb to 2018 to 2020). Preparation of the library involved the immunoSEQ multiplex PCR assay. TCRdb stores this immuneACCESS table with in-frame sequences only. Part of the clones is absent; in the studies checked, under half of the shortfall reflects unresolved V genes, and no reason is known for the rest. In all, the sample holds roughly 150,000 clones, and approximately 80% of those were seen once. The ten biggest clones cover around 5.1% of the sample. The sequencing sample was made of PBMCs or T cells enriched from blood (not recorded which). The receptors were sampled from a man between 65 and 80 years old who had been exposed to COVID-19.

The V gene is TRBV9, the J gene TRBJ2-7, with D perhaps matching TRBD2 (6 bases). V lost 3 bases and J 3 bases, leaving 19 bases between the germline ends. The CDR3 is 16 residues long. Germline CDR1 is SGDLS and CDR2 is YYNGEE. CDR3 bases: TGTGCCAGCAGCGCCCCATCGGCGGGGAGCTTCTACGAGCAGTACTTC. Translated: CASSAPSAGSFYEQYF. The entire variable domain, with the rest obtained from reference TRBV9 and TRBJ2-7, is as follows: DSGVTQTPKHLITATGQRVTLRCSPRSGDLSVYWYQQSLDQGLQFLIQYYNGEERAKGNILERFSAQQFPDLHSELNLSSLELGDSALYFCASSAPSAGSFYEQYFGPGTRLTVT.

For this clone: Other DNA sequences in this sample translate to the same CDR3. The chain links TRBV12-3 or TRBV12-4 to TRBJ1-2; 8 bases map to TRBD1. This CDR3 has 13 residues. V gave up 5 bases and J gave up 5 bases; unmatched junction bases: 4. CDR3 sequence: CASSRDRLYGYTF. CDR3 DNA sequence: TGTGCCAGCAGTCGGGACAGGCTTTATGGCTACACCTTC.

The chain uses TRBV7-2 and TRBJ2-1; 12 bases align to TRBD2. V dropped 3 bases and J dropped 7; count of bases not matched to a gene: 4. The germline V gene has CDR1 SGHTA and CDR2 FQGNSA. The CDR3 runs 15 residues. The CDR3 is CASSLTSGRFNEQFF. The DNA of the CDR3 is TGTGCCAGCAGCTTGACTAGCGGGAGATTTAATGAGCAGTTCTTC.

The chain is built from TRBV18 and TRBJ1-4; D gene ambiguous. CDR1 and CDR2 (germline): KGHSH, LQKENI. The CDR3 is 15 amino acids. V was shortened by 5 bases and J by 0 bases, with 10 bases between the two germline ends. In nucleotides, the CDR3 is TGTGCCAGCTCAGCGAACCAAGCAACTAATGAAAAACTGTTTTTT. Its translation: CASSANQATNEKLFF.

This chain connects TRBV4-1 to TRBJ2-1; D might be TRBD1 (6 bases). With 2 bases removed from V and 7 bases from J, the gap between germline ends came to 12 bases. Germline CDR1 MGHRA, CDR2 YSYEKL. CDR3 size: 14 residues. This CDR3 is CASSQLPGENEQFF. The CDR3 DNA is TGCGCCAGCAGCCAACTCCCAGGGGAGAATGAGCAGTTCTTC.

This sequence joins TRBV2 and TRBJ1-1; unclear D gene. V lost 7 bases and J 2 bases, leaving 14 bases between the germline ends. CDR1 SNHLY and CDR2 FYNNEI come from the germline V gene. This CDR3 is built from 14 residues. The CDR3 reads CASKVGGGNTEAFF. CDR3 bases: TGTGCCAGCAAGGTAGGAGGTGGCAACACTGAAGCTTTCTTT.

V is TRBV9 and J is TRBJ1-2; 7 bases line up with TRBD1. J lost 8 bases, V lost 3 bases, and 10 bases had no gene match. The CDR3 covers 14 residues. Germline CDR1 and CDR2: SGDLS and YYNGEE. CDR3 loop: CASSDSTGSGGYTF. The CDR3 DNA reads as TGTGCCAGCAGCGACTCGACAGGGTCGGGCGGCTACACCTTC. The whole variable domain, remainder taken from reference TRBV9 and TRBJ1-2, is DSGVTQTPKHLITATGQRVTLRCSPRSGDLSVYWYQQSLDQGLQFLIQYYNGEERAKGNILERFSAQQFPDLHSELNLSSLELGDSALYFCASSDSTGSGGYTFGSGTRLTVV.

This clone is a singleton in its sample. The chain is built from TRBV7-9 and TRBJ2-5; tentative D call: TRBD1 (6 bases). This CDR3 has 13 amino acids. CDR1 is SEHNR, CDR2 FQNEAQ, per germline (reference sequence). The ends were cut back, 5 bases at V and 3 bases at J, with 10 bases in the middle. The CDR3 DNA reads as TGTGCCAGCAGCGTACAGGGTGAAGAGACCCAGTACTTC. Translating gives CASSVQGEETQYF.

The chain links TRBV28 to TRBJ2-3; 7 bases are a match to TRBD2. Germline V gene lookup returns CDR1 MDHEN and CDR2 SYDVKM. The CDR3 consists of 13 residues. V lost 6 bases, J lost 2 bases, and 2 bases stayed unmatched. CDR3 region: CASSGGFTDTQYF. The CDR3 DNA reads TGTGCCAGCAGCGGGGGGTTCACAGATACGCAGTATTTT.

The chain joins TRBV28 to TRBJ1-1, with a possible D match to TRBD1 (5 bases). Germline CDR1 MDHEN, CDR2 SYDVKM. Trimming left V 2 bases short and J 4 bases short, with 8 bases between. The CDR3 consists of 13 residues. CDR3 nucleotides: TGTGCCAGCAGTTTACAGGGTGGCACTGAAGCTTTCTTT. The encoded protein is CASSLQGGTEAFF.

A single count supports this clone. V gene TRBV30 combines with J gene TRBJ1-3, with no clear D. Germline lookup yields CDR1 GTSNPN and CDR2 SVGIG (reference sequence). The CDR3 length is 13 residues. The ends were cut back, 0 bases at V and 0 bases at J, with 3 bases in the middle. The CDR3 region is CAWSVLSGNTIYF. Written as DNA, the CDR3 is TGTGCCTGGAGTGTACTCTCTGGAAACACCATATATTTT.

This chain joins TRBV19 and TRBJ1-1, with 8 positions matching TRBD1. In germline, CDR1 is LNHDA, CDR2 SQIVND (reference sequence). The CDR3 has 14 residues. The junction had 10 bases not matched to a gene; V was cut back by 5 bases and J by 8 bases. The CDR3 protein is CASSAQTGVGEAFF. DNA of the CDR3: TGTGCCAGTAGTGCCCAGACAGGGGTGGGCGAAGCTTTCTTT.

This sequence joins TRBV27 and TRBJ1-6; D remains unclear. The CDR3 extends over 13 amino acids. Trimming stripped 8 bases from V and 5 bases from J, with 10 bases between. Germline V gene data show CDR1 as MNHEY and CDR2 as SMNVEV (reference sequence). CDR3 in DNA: TGTGCCAGCGGACTGATCGATAATTCACCCCTCCACTTT. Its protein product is CASGLIDNSPLHF.

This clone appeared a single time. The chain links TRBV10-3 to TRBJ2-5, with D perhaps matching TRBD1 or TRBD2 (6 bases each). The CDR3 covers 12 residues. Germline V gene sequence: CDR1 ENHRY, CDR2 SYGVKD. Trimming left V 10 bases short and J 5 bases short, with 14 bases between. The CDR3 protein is CATRGAGETQYF. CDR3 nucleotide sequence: TGTGCCACCAGGGGCGCGGGGGAGACCCAGTACTTC.

The CDR3 is CASSFGPRETQYF. As DNA, the CDR3 is TGTGCCAGCAGCTTCGGCCCCAGGGAGACCCAGTACTTC. The genes are TRBV7-9 and TRBJ2-5; no reliable D call. The CDR3 runs 13 residues. Trimming left V 3 bases short and J 5 bases short, with 10 bases between. The germline V gene encodes CDR1 SEHNR and CDR2 FQNEAQ (reference sequence).

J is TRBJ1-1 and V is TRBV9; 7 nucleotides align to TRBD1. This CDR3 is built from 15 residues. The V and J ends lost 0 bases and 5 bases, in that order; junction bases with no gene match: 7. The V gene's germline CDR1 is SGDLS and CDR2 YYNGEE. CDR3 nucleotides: TGTGCCAGCAGCGTAGGTGAGGGGGCGAGGACTGAAGCTTTCTTT. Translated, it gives CASSVGEGARTEAFF.

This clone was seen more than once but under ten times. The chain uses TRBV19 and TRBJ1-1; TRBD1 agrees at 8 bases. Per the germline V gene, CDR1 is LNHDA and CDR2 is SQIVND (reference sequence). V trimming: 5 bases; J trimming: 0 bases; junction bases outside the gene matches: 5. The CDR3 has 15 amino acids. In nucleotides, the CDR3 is TGTGCCAGTAGTTCCCTGGGACAGGTGAACACTGAAGCTTTCTTT. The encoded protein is CASSSLGQVNTEAFF.

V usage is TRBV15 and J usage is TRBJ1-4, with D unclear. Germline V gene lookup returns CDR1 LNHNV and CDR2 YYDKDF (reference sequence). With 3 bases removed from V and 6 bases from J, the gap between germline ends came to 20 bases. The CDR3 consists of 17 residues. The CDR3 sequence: CATSSSGGRVEDEKLFF. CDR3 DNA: TGTGCCACCAGCAGCTCAGGAGGGAGGGTAGAAGATGAAAAACTGTTTTTT.

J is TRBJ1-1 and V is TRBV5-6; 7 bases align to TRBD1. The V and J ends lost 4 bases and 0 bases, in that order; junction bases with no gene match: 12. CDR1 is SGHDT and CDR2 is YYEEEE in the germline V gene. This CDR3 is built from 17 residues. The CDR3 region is CASSRWLRGPMNTEAFF. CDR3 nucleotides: TGTGCCAGCAGCCGTTGGCTTAGGGGGCCGATGAACACTGAAGCTTTCTTT.

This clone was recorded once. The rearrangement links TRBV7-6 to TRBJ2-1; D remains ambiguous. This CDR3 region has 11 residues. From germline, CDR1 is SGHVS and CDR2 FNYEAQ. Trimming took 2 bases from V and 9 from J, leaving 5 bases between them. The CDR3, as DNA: TGTGCCAGCAGCTTATCGGGTGAGCAGTTCTTC. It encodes CASSLSGEQFF. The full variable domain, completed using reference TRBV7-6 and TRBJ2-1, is GAGVSQSPRYKVTKRGQDVALRCDPISGHVSLYWYRQALGQGPEFLTYFNYEAQQDKSGLPNDRFSAERPEGSISTLTIQRTEQRDSAMYRCASSLSGEQFFGPGTRLTVL.

The CDR3 bases are TGTGCCAGCAGTCAGACAGGGTACTATGGCTACACCTTC. This sequence encodes CASSQTGYYGYTF. The chain joins TRBV28 to TRBJ1-2, with 7 bases aligning to TRBD1. CDR3 length: 13 residues. Per germline, CDR1 MDHEN and CDR2 SYDVKM. Trimming at V came to 5 bases and at J to 3 bases, leaving 3 bases not matched to a gene.

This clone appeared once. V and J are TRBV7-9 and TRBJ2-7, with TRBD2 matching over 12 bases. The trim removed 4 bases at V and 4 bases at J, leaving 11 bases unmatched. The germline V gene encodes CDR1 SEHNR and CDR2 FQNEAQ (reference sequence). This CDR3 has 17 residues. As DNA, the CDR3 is TGTGCCAGCAGCTCCCTAAGGGGGGGACTAGCGGGTTACGAGCAGTACTTC. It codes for CASSSLRGGLAGYEQYF.

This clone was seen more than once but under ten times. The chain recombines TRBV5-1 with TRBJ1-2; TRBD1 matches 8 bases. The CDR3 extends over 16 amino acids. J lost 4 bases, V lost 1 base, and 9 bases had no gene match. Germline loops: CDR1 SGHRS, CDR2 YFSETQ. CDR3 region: CASSLSQGASSYGYTF. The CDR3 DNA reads TGCGCCAGCAGCTTGAGCCAGGGGGCGTCTTCCTATGGCTACACCTTC.

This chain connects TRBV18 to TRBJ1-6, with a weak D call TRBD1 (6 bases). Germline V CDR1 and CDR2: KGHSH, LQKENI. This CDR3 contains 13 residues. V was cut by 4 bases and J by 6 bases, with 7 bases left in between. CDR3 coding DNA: TGTGCCAGCTCACAAGGGGGTAATTCACCCCTCCACTTT. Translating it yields CASSQGGNSPLHF. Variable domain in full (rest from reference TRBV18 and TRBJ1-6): NAGVMQNPRHLVRRRGQEARLRCSPMKGHSHVYWYRQLPEEGLKFMVYLQKENIIDESGMPKERFSAEFPKEGPSILRIQQVVRGDSAAYFCASSQGGNSPLHFGNGTRLTVT.

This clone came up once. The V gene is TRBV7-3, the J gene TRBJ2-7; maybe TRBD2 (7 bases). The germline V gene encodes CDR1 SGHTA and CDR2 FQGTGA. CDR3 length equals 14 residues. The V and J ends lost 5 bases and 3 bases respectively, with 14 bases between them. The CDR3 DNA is TGTGCCAGCAGCCCACAAGGGGGGGGCTACGAGCAGTACTTC. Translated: CASSPQGGGYEQYF.

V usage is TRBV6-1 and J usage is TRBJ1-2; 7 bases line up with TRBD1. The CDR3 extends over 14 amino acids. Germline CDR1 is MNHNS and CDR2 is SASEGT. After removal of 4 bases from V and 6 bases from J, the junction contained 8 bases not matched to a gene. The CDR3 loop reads CASSVRQGEDGYTF. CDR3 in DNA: TGTGCCAGCAGTGTTAGACAGGGAGAAGATGGCTACACCTTC.

CDR3 loop: CASSYSKHWTEAFF. The CDR3 nucleotides are TGTGCCAGCAGTTACTCTAAGCACTGGACTGAAGCTTTCTTT. V usage is TRBV6-5 and J usage is TRBJ1-1; D is uncertain. CDR3 length: 14 amino acids. CDR1 MNHEY and CDR2 SVGAGI come from the germline V gene. Trimming removed 0 bases from V and 5 bases from J, with 10 bases in between.

In nucleotides, the CDR3 is TGTGCCAGCAGTCCAAAAGAGACCCAGTACTTC. Protein: CASSPKETQYF. The chain links TRBV2 to TRBJ2-5; no definite D call. Germline CDR1 and CDR2: SNHLY and FYNNEI. V was clipped by 5 bases and J by 3 bases, with 4 bases between them. This CDR3 is built from 11 residues.

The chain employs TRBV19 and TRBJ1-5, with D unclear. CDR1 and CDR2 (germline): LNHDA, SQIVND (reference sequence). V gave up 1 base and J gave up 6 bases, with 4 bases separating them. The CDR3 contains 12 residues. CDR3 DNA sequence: TGTGCCAGTAGTATAGGGCTTCAGCCCCAGCATTTT. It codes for CASSIGLQPQHF.

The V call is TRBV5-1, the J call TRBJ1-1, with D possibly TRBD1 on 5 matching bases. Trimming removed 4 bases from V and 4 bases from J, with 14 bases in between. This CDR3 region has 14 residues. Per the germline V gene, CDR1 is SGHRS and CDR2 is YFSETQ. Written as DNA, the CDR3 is TGCGCCAGCAGCCGGGCCAGGGTCGGCACTGAAGCTTTCTTT. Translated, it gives CASSRARVGTEAFF. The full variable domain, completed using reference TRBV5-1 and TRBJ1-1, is KAGVTQTPRYLIKTRGQQVTLSCSPISGHRSVSWYQQTPGQGLQFLFEYFSETQRNKGNFPGRFSGRQFSNSRSEMNVSTLELGDSALYLCASSRARVGTEAFFGQGTRLTVV.

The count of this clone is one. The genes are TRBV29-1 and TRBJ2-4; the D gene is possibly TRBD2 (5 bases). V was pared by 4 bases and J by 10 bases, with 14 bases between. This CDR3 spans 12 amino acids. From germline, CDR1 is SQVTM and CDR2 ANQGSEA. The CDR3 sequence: CSVGTREGIQYF. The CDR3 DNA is TGCAGCGTTGGGACTCGGGAAGGGATTCAGTACTTC.

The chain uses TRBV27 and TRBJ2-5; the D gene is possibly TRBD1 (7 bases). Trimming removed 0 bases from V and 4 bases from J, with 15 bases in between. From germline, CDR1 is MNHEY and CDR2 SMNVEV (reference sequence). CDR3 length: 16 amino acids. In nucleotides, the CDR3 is TGTGCCAGCAGTTTATCCCAGACAGGGCGGGGAGAGACCCAGTACTTC. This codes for CASSLSQTGRGETQYF.